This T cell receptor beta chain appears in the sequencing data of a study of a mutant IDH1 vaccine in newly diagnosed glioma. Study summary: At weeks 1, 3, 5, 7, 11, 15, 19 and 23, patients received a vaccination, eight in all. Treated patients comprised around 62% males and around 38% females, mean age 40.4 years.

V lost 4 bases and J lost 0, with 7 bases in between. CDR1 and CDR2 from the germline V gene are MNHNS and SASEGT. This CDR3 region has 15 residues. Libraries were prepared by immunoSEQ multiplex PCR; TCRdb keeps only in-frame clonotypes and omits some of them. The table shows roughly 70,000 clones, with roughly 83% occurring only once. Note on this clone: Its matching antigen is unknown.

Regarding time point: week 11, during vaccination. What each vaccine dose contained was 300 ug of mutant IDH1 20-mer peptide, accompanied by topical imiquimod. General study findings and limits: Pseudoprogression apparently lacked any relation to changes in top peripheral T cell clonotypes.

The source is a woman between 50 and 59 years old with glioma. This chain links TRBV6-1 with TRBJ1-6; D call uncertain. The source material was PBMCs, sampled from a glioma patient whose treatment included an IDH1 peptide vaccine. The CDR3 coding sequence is TGTGCCAGCAGTGCTGGAAGCTCCTATAATTCACCCCTCCACTTT. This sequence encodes CASSAGSSYNSPLHF.